This T cell receptor beta chain derives from a study of human T cells and chemical hapten exposure. Across the whole study: 0.01% DPC was applied to the upper back in patch tests, which were read at 6 days.

Sample time point: pre-sensitization, week 0. Treatment described: therapeutic diphenylcyclopropenone sensitization with weekly scalp DPC. In TCRdb, the RACE reads were re-called with MiXCR into one record per CDR3 protein. This repertoire shows tens of thousands of distinct CDR3 sequences, 8% to 10% found once; its top ten account for around 4%. There are 14 residues in the CDR3. V gave up 0 bases and J gave up 6 bases, with 11 bases separating them. The germline CDR1 and CDR2 sequences are DFQATT and SNEGSKA (reference sequence). The source is a woman in her thirties or forties with alopecia areata. Some clones in this sample may be carry-over from other donors' samples. The specimen was whole blood, collected in connection with sensitization to the hapten diphenylcyclopropenone (DPC). The chain carries TRBV20-1 and TRBJ2-2; unclear D gene. The CDR3 here is CSARDAAVPGELFF. The CDR3 nucleotides read TGCAGTGCTAGAGATGCGGCCGTCCCCGGGGAGCTGTTTTTT.